This section outlines one T cell receptor (beta chain) sequence together with its context. Antigen: not known. The entry originates in a study of cytomegalovirus exposure and HLA in healthy donors. Study conclusions and caveats: It was reported that the classifier diagnosed cytomegalovirus status with high specificity and sensitivity in both the original and validation cohorts. A list of roughly 180 TCR beta chains associated with cytomegalovirus was given. According to a subsequent analysis, TCR clusters from the first cohort were inclined to appear together in the 120 validation repertoires.

Here immunoSEQ multiplex PCR was the method, and the copy in TCRdb shows in-frame clones only, minus some. The table lists some 170,000 clones, 70% to 90% of them singletons. Trimming removed 5 bases from V and 0 bases from J; junction bases left unmatched: 9. Germline-derived CDR1 and CDR2 are SNHLY and FYNNEI. The CDR3 spans 16 residues. Sample: PBMCs. This rearrangement joins TRBV2 to TRBJ1-1; 7 positions match TRBD1. The sequence derives from a woman in her 30s in good health and CMV-seronegative. The CDR3, as DNA: TGTGCCAGCAGTACCCGGCGGGGACAGCTGAACACTGAAGCTTTCTTT. It translates to CASSTRRGQLNTEAFF.